These 30 T cell receptor beta chains came from one sample sequenced in a study of blood T cell repertoires in COVID-19. Assay used: immunoSEQ multiplex PCR; TCRdb lists only in-frame clones, some missing. The table has more than 95,000 clones, roughly 87% seen once; the top ten hold roughly 27%. The sequenced sample consisted of peripheral blood. The receptor source for this set is a woman aged 80 or over with acute or convalescent COVID-19.

This chain links TRBV19 with TRBJ2-1; TRBD1 is a possible D gene (6 bases). Trimming cost V 5 bases and J 12 bases, with 26 bases left between them. This CDR3 comprises 16 residues. Germline CDR1 reads LNHDA; CDR2 reads SQIVND (reference sequence). The CDR3 DNA reads TGTGCCAGTAGTGCCCAGGGGTTGGGGACCCCAACGGGGCAGTTCTTC. This translates into CASSAQGLGTPTGQFF.

This clone was recorded once. The chain has TRBV6-4 and TRBJ1-2, with a tentative D call TRBD1 (5 bases). This CDR3 is built from 14 residues. Germline loops: CDR1 MRHNA, CDR2 SNTAGT. V was shortened by 6 bases and J by 4 bases, with 15 bases between the two germline ends. As DNA, the CDR3 is TGTGCCAGCAGCGAGCATGGGGGACTCTATGGCTACACCTTC. Its translation: CASSEHGGLYGYTF.

This chain links TRBV7-2 with TRBJ2-4; 12 nucleotides agree with TRBD2. V lost 4 bases, J lost 1 base, and 2 bases stayed unmatched. Germline V CDR1 and CDR2: SGHTA, FQGNSA. The CDR3 consists of 16 residues. The CDR3 here is CASSSSGGAAKNIQYF. The CDR3 DNA follows: TGTGCCAGCAGCTCTAGCGGGGGGGCGGCCAAAAACATTCAGTACTTC. Together with reference TRBV7-2 and TRBJ2-4, the CDR3 gives the full variable domain: GAGVSQSPSNKVTEKGKDVELRCDPISGHTALYWYRQSLGQGLEFLIYFQGNSAPDKSGLPSDRFSAERTGGSVSTLTIQRTQQEDSAVYLCASSSSGGAAKNIQYFGAGTRLSVL.

This clone occurred a few times. The CDR3 region has the DNA TGTGCCAGCGCCCGGACAGGGGAAGATTCACCCCTCCACTTT. Amino acids: CASARTGEDSPLHF. The chain has TRBV18 and TRBJ1-6; 9 bases map to TRBD1. The CDR3 extends over 14 amino acids. Trimming removed 8 bases from V and 8 bases from J; junction bases left unmatched: 7. Germline loops: CDR1 KGHSH, CDR2 LQKENI.

J is TRBJ1-2 and V is TRBV19; TRBD1 is a possible D gene (5 bases). The ends were cut back, 0 bases at V and 8 bases at J, with 13 bases in the middle. There are 14 residues in the CDR3. The germline V gene has CDR1 LNHDA and CDR2 SQIVND (reference sequence). The CDR3 nucleotides read TGTGCCAGTAGTATAGATCGGCAGGGTCGAGGCTACACCTTC. Translation gives CASSIDRQGRGYTF.

This chain joins TRBV4-1 and TRBJ1-2; possible D gene TRBD1, 6 bases. V gave up 5 bases and J gave up 4 bases, with 14 bases separating them. The CDR3 runs to 14 residues. Germline assignment: CDR1 MGHRA and CDR2 YSYEKL. The chain's CDR3 is CASSDFSRGYGYTF. In DNA form, the CDR3 reads TGCGCCAGCAGCGACTTCTCCAGGGGCTATGGCTACACCTTC.

This sequence joins TRBV9 and TRBJ1-3; D is unclear. V was cut by 2 bases and J by 6 bases, with 15 bases left in between. There are 15 residues in the CDR3. CDR1 is SGDLS, CDR2 YYNGEE, per germline. CDR3 coding DNA: TGTGCCAGCAGCGTGACCGGGGTTCAGATAAACACCATATATTTT. This translates into CASSVTGVQINTIYF.

The V and J genes are TRBV29-1 and TRBJ2-3; D may be TRBD1 (6 bases). Germline V CDR1 and CDR2: SQVTM, ANQGSEA. Deletions cut 8 bases from V and 2 bases from J, with 20 bases between. The CDR3 is 15 residues long. The CDR3 loop reads CSLQGPRSPTDTQYF. CDR3 bases: TGCAGCTTGCAGGGGCCCCGTAGCCCCACAGATACGCAGTATTTT.

As concerns this clone: Germline and junction disagree at one end, which may indicate a read error. The chain joins TRBV7-7 to TRBJ2-2; the D gene is possibly TRBD1 (7 bases). The germline V gene encodes CDR1 SSHAT and CDR2 FNYEAQ (reference sequence). This CDR3 spans 16 amino acids. The CDR3 bases are TGTGCTAGCAGCCCGAACAGGGGACTCGGCGCCGGGGAGCTGTTTTTT. Its protein is CASSPNRGLGAGELFF.

V usage is TRBV7-2 and J usage is TRBJ1-2, with a weak D call TRBD1 (5 bases). The germline CDR1 and CDR2 sequences are SGHTA and FQGNSA. The CDR3 runs 12 residues. V gave up 4 bases and J gave up 12 bases, with 15 bases separating them. CDR3 in amino acids: CASSSTGFLNTF. In DNA form, the CDR3 reads TGTGCCAGCAGCTCCACAGGATTTCTTAACACCTTC. The full variable domain, in which reference TRBV7-2 and TRBJ1-2 provide the parts outside the CDR3, is GAGVSQSPSNKVTEKGKDVELRCDPISGHTALYWYRQSLGQGLEFLIYFQGNSAPDKSGLPSDRFSAERTGGSVSTLTIQRTQQEDSAVYLCASSSTGFLNTFGSGTRLTVV.

V is TRBV20-1 and J is TRBJ1-2, with D tentatively TRBD1 (6 bases). The CDR3 runs to 11 residues. The V gene lost 8 bases and the J gene lost 8 bases, with 15 bases spanning the gap. The germline V gene has CDR1 DFQATT and CDR2 SNEGSKA (reference sequence). Here the CDR3 reads CSSRTDEGYTF. The CDR3 nucleotides are TGCAGTTCTCGGACAGATGAAGGCTACACCTTC.

On this clone itself: The same CDR3 is also encoded by other DNA sequences in this sample. This rearrangement joins TRBV9 to TRBJ2-3; D is perhaps TRBD2 (6 bases). This CDR3 has 15 residues. V lost 4 bases to trimming and J lost 0 bases, with 12 bases between them. Germline values: CDR1 SGDLS, CDR2 YYNGEE. CDR3 coding DNA: TGTGCCAGCAGCTTCGCGGGGACTAGCACAGATACGCAGTATTTT. Amino acid sequence: CASSFAGTSTDTQYF. Looking up the rest from reference TRBV9 and TRBJ2-3 gives the full variable domain: DSGVTQTPKHLITATGQRVTLRCSPRSGDLSVYWYQQSLDQGLQFLIQYYNGEERAKGNILERFSAQQFPDLHSELNLSSLELGDSALYFCASSFAGTSTDTQYFGPGTRLTVL.

The chain is built from TRBV28 and TRBJ2-6; D remains unclear. Trimming removed 9 bases at V and 0 bases at J, with 6 bases between. From germline, CDR1 is MDHEN and CDR2 SYDVKM. The CDR3 is 13 residues long. The CDR3 bases are TGTGCCAGTCGGTACTCTGGGGCCAACGTCCTGACTTTC. It yields the protein CASRYSGANVLTF.

This clone was recorded only once. This chain uses TRBV3-1 (or the pseudogene TRBV3-2) with TRBJ1-6, with 8 positions matching TRBD1. The CDR3 sequence is 14 residues long. CDR1 is LGHDT, CDR2 YNNKEL, per germline (reference sequence). V shed 4 bases and J 6 bases; nucleotides not matched to a gene: 2. CDR3 residues: CASSLGQGNSPLHF. The CDR3 nucleotides are TGTGCCAGCAGCCTAGGACAGGGTAATTCACCCCTCCACTTT.

This clone was recorded only once. The chain combines TRBV19 with TRBJ2-4; 7 bases line up with TRBD1. This CDR3 is built from 16 residues. Trimming removed 4 bases from V and 4 bases from J; junction bases left unmatched: 10. Germline V gives CDR1 LNHDA, CDR2 SQIVND (reference sequence). The CDR3 spells CASSKPSGTEKNIQYF. Here the CDR3 DNA reads TGTGCCAGTAGTAAACCCTCCGGGACAGAAAAAAACATTCAGTACTTC.

The chain carries TRBV3-1 (or the pseudogene TRBV3-2) and TRBJ2-5, with D hard to call. The CDR3 sequence is 14 residues long. CDR1 is LGHDT and CDR2 is YNNKEL in the germline V gene (reference sequence). Trimming took 4 bases from V and 1 from J, leaving 10 bases between them. The CDR3 DNA follows: TGTGCCAGCAGCCCTACAGTAACCCAAGAGACCCAGTACTTC. Translated: CASSPTVTQETQYF.

This chain uses TRBV2 with TRBJ2-1; the match to TRBD1 covers 8 bases. This CDR3 spans 15 amino acids. The junction had 4 bases not matched to a gene; V was cut back by 5 bases and J by 1 base. Germline V gene data show CDR1 as SNHLY and CDR2 as FYNNEI. The CDR3 nucleotides read TGTGCCAGCAGTTATGACAGGGGATCCTACAATGAGCAGTTCTTC. It specifies CASSYDRGSYNEQFF.

The chain joins TRBV5-1 to TRBJ1-2, with D hard to call. Germline V lookup: CDR1 SGHRS, CDR2 YFSETQ. The V and J ends lost 0 bases and 8 bases respectively, with 11 bases between them. There are 13 residues in the CDR3. CDR3 amino acids: CASSLAGVGGYTF. Here the CDR3 DNA reads TGCGCCAGCAGCTTGGCCGGGGTAGGAGGCTACACCTTC.

The V gene is TRBV18, the J gene TRBJ2-5; a weak D match, TRBD2 (7 bases). Looked up from germline, CDR1 is KGHSH and CDR2 is LQKENI. The CDR3 loop spans 16 amino acids. Deletions cut 0 bases from V and 6 bases from J, with 17 bases between. In DNA form, the CDR3 reads TGTGCCAGCTCACCACCAAGTCTGAGGGGGGGCAAGACCCAGTACTTC. Residues: CASSPPSLRGGKTQYF. The entire variable domain, with the rest obtained from reference TRBV18 and TRBJ2-5, is as follows: NAGVMQNPRHLVRRRGQEARLRCSPMKGHSHVYWYRQLPEEGLKFMVYLQKENIIDESGMPKERFSAEFPKEGPSILRIQQVVRGDSAAYFCASSPPSLRGGKTQYFGPGTRLLVL.

The chain recombines TRBV5-1 with TRBJ2-3; 9 nucleotides line up with TRBD2. The CDR3 is 14 amino acids. Germline V gene sequence: CDR1 SGHRS, CDR2 YFSETQ. With 0 bases clipped from V and 6 bases from J, the junction kept 2 bases outside the gene matches. The chain's CDR3 is CASSLVAGDDTQYF. The CDR3 nucleotides are TGCGCCAGCAGCTTGGTAGCGGGGGATGATACGCAGTATTTT.

This rearrangement joins TRBV6-6 to TRBJ2-3; 8 nucleotides match TRBD1. J gave up 4 bases and V 4 bases, and 7 bases lay outside the gene matches. Germline lookup yields CDR1 MNHNY and CDR2 SVGAGI (reference sequence). The CDR3 loop spans 15 amino acids. CDR3 region: CASSSQGATSDTQYF. CDR3 nucleotide sequence: TGTGCCAGCAGTTCCCAGGGGGCGACCTCAGATACGCAGTATTTT.

The V gene is TRBV12-3 or TRBV12-4, the J gene TRBJ1-6; D is undetermined. The CDR3 extends over 13 amino acids. V was clipped by 3 bases and J by 7 bases, with 7 bases between them. DNA for the CDR3: TGTGCCAGCAGTTTGTCGGGAAATTCACCCCTCCACTTT. This codes for CASSLSGNSPLHF.

This sequence joins TRBV6-2 or TRBV6-3 and TRBJ2-5, with D maybe TRBD1 (5 bases). In germline, CDR1 is MNHEY, CDR2 SVGEGT. The CDR3 consists of 13 residues. Trimming took off 5 bases at V and 5 bases at J, with 12 bases between the two ends. The CDR3 reads CASSQGVWETQYF. In DNA, the CDR3 is TGTGCCAGCAGTCAGGGTGTGTGGGAGACCCAGTACTTC.

This clone was observed a few times. The V call is TRBV24-1, the J call TRBJ1-2, with TRBD1 identical over 9 bases. Germline trimming cut 4 bases from V and 4 bases from J; bases unmatched to any gene: 0. The germline gives CDR1 KGHDR, CDR2 SFDVKD. This CDR3 has 13 amino acids. For the CDR3, the DNA is TGTGCCACCAGTGAGGGACAGGGCTATGGCTACACCTTC. Translating gives CATSEGQGYGYTF.

Worth noting for this clone: One junction end does not reproduce the germline sequence, and a read error may be involved. This chain uses TRBV19 with TRBJ2-2; 8 nucleotides agree with TRBD2. The germline V gene has CDR1 LNHDA and CDR2 SQIVND (reference sequence). The CDR3 runs to 14 residues. CDR3 in DNA: TGTGCCAGGGGCGGGGGGCCCACCTTGGGGGGGCTGTTTTTT. The encoded protein is CARGGGPTLGGLFF.

The V call is TRBV15, the J call TRBJ2-1; the match to TRBD1 covers 11 bases. The CDR3 spans 15 residues. V lost 4 bases and J lost 9; bases outside the gene matches: 8. CDR1 and CDR2 from the germline V gene are LNHNV and YYDKDF (reference sequence). CDR3 in DNA: TGTGCCACCAGCACCGGGACAGGGGGGATCGCTGAGCAGTTCTTC. It codes for CATSTGTGGIAEQFF.

The chain links TRBV18 to TRBJ1-1; 8 nucleotides agree with TRBD1. After removal of 2 bases from V and 8 bases from J, the junction contained 10 bases not matched to a gene. Germline CDR1 and CDR2: KGHSH and LQKENI. The CDR3 has 15 amino acids. The CDR3 spells CASSPSYQGAVEAFF. The CDR3 region has the DNA TGTGCCAGCTCACCATCTTATCAGGGGGCGGTGGAAGCTTTCTTT. Full variable domain (rest looked up from reference TRBV18 and TRBJ1-1): NAGVMQNPRHLVRRRGQEARLRCSPMKGHSHVYWYRQLPEEGLKFMVYLQKENIIDESGMPKERFSAEFPKEGPSILRIQQVVRGDSAAYFCASSPSYQGAVEAFFGQGTRLTVV.

The CDR3 is CASTNSEAFPPGELFF. CDR3 nucleotide sequence: TGTGCCAGTACCAACTCGGAGGCCTTCCCTCCGGGGGAGCTGTTTTTT. The chain joins TRBV19 to TRBJ2-2, with D tentatively TRBD2 (5 bases). CDR1 and CDR2 from the germline V gene are LNHDA and SQIVND (reference sequence). V was clipped by 7 bases and J by 8 bases, with 23 bases between them. The CDR3 is 16 amino acids.

The chain couples TRBV6-6 to TRBJ1-4; the match to TRBD1 covers 7 bases. The CDR3 is 16 amino acids. Losses at the gene ends were 5 bases for V and 7 bases for J; bases not matched to a gene: 13. CDR1 and CDR2 from the germline V gene are MNHNY and SVGAGI (reference sequence). The CDR3 bases are TGTGCCAGCAGTCCTCGTGACAGGGAACGGGGTGAAAAACTGTTTTTT. Translating gives CASSPRDRERGEKLFF.

This clone was found once. The chain links TRBV5-1 to TRBJ2-1; TRBD2 matches 8 bases. V lost 1 base, J lost 7 bases, and 7 bases stayed unmatched. Germline assignment: CDR1 SGHRS and CDR2 YFSETQ. The CDR3 runs to 15 residues. CDR3 coding DNA: TGCGCCAGCAGCTTGATTGAGCGGGGGCTAAATGAGCAGTTCTTC. It yields the protein CASSLIERGLNEQFF.